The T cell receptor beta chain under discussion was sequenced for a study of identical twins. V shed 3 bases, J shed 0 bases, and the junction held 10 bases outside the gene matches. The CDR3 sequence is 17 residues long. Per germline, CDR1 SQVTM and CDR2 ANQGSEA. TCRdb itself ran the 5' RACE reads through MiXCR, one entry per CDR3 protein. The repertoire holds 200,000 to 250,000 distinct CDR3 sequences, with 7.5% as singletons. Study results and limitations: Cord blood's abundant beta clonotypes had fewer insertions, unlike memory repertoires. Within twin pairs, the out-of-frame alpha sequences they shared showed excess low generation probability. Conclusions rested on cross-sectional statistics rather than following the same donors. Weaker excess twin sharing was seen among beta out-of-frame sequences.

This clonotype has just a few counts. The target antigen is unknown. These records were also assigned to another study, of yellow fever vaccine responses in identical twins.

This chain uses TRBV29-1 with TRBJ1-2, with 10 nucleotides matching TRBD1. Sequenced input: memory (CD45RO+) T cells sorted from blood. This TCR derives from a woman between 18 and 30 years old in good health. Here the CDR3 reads CSVEGDRGRAANYGYTF. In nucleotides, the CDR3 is TGCAGCGTTGAGGGGGACAGGGGACGGGCAGCTAACTATGGCTACACCTTC.